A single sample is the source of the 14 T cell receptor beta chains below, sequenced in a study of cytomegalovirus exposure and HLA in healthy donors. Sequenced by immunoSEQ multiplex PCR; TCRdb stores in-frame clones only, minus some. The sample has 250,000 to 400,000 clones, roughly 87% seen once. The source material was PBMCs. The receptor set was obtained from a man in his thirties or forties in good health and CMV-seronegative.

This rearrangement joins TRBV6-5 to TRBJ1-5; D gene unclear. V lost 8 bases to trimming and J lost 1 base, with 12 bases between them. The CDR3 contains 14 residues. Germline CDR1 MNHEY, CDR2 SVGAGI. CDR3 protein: CASRGPLSNQPQHF. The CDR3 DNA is TGTGCCAGCCGAGGCCCCCTAAGCAATCAGCCCCAGCATTTT.

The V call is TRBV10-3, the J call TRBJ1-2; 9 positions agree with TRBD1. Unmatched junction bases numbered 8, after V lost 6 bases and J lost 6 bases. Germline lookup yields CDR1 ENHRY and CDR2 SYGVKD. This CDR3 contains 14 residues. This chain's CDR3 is CAIRGTGFENGYTF. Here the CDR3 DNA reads TGTGCCATCAGGGGGACAGGGTTTGAGAATGGCTACACCTTC.

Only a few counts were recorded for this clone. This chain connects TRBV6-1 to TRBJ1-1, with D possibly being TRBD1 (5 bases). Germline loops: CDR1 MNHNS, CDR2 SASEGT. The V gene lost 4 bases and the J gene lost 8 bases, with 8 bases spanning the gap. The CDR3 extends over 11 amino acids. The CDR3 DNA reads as TGTGCCAGCAGTGGGACATTGGAAGCTTTCTTT. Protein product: CASSGTLEAFF.

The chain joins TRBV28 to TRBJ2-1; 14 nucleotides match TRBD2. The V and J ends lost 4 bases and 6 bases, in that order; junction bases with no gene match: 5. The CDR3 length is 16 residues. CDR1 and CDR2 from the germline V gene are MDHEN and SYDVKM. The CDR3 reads CASSSRGLAGGNEQFF. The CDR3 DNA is TGTGCCAGCAGTTCCCGCGGACTAGCGGGGGGCAATGAGCAGTTCTTC.

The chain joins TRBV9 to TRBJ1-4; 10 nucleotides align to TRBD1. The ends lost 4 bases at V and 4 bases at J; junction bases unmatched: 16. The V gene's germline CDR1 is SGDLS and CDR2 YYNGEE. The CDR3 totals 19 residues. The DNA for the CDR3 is TGTGCCAGCAGCTTCCCGGACAGGGGGGGAGGGAACTATAATGAAAAACTGTTTTTT. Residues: CASSFPDRGGGNYNEKLFF.

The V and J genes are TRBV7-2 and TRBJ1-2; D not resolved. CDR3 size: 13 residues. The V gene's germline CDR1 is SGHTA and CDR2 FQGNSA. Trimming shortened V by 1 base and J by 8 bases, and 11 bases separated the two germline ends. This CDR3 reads CASSLVNDGGYTF. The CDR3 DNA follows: TGTGCCAGCAGCTTAGTAAACGACGGGGGCTACACCTTC.

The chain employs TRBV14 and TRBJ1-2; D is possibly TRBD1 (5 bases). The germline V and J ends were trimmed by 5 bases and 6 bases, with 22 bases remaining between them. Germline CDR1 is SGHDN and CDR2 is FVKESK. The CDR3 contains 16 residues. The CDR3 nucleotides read TGTGCCAGCAGCTTAATAACGGGACTCGACGGGAATGGCTACACCTTC. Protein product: CASSLITGLDGNGYTF.

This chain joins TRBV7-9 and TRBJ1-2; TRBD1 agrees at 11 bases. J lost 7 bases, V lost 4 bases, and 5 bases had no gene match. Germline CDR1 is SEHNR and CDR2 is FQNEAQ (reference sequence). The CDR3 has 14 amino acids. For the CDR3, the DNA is TGTGCCAGCAGCTCCGGACAGGGGGCTACTGGCTACACCTTC. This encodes CASSSGQGATGYTF.

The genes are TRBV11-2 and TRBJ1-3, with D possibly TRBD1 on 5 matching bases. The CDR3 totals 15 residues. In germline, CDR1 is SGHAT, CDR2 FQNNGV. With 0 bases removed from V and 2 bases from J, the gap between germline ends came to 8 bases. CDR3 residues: CASSLDRAAGNTIYF. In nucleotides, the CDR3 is TGTGCCAGCAGCTTAGACAGGGCCGCTGGAAACACCATATATTTT.

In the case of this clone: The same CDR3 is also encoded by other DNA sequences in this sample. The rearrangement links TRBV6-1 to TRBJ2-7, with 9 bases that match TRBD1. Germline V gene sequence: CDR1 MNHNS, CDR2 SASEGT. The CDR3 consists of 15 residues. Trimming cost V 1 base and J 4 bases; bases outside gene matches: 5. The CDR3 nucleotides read TGTGCCAGCAGTGAAGGCGGGACAGGGTCTTACGAGCAGTACTTC. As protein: CASSEGGTGSYEQYF.

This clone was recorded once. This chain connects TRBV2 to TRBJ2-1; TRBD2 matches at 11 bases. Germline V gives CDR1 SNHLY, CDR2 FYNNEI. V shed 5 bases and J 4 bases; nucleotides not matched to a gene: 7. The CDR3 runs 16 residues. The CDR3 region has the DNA TGTGCCAGCAGTTATTCTAGCGGGGGGTCTTACAATGAGCAGTTCTTC. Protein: CASSYSSGGSYNEQFF.

The CDR3 DNA sequence: TGTGCCAGCAGCGTAGCTGGGGGGAAGGAAGACGGCTACACCTTC. It codes for CASSVAGGKEDGYTF. The rearrangement joins TRBV9 to TRBJ1-2; D may be TRBD1 (5 bases). The V gene's germline CDR1 is SGDLS and CDR2 YYNGEE. V dropped 0 bases and J dropped 8 bases, with 17 bases sitting between them. This CDR3 is built from 15 residues.

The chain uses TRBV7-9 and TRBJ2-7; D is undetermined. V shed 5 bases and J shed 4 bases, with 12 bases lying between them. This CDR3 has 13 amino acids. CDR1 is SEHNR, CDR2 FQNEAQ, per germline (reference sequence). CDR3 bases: TGTGCCAGCAGCCACACAGAAACATACGAGCAGTACTTC. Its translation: CASSHTETYEQYF.

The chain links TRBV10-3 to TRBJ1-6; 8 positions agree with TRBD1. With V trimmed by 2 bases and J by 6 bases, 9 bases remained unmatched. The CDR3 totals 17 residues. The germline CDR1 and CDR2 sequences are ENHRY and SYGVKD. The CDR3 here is CAISEPESDRVNSPLHF. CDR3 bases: TGTGCCATCAGTGAGCCCGAATCGGACAGGGTTAATTCACCCCTCCACTTT.